The following is a T cell receptor (beta chain) sequence with its context. Its antigen is still unknown. The record originates from a study of identical twins. Points from the study as a whole: Abundant beta clonotypes from cord blood had fewer insertions, unlike memory repertoires, which showed none. Less excess twin sharing appeared in beta out-of-frame sequences.

This CDR3 is built from 17 residues. CDR1 is SGHRS, CDR2 YFSETQ, per germline. The V segment lost 4 bases and the J segment 4 bases; nucleotides outside the gene matches: 13. TCRdb reprocessed the 5' RACE reads via MiXCR and lists one record per CDR3 protein. The sample has 500,000 or so distinct CDR3 sequences, roughly 21% seen once. The same sample was also used in a study of T cells expressing NK-cell markers.

The sequencing sample was made of CD4+ T cells sorted from blood. This clonotype was sampled from a woman in her late teens or twenties in good health. V is TRBV5-1 and J is TRBJ2-1, with 8 bases identical to TRBD2. The CDR3 here is CASSLTPGTRKYNEQFF. The DNA of the CDR3 is TGCGCCAGCAGCCTCACCCCCGGGACTAGAAAGTACAATGAGCAGTTCTTC.